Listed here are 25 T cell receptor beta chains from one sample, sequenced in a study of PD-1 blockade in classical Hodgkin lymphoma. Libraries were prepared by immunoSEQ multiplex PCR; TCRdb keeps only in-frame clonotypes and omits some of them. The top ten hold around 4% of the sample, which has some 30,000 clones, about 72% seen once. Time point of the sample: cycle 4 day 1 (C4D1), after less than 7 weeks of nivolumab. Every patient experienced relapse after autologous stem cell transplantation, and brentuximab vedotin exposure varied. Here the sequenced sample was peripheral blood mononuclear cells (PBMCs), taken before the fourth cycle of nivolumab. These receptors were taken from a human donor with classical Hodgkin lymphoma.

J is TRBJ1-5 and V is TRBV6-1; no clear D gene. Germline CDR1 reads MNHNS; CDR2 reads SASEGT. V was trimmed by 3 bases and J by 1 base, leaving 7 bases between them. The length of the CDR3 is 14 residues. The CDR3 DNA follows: TGTGCCAGCAGTGAGACGTGGAGCAATCAGCCCCAGCATTTT. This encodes CASSETWSNQPQHF.

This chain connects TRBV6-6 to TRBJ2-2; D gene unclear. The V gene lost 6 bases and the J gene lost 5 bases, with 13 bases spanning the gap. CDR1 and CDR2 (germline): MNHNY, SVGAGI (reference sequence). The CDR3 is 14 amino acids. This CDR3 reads CASSPKGGTGELFF. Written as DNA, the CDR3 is TGTGCCAGCAGCCCCAAGGGCGGAACCGGGGAGCTGTTTTTT.

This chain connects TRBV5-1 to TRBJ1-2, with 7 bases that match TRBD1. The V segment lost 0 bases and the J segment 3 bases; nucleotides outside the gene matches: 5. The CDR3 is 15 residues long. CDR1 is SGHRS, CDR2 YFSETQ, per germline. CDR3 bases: TGCGCCAGCAGCTTGGCCGGGGACAGCGACTATGGCTACACCTTC. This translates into CASSLAGDSDYGYTF.

The CDR3 DNA reads TGTGCCATCAGTGGGGTGGGTGAGCAGTTCTTC. Its translation is CAISGVGEQFF. This chain connects TRBV10-3 to TRBJ2-1; D gene ambiguous. Germline V gives CDR1 ENHRY, CDR2 SYGVKD. Trimming left V 4 bases short and J 9 bases short, with 7 bases between. The CDR3 is made up of 11 amino acids.

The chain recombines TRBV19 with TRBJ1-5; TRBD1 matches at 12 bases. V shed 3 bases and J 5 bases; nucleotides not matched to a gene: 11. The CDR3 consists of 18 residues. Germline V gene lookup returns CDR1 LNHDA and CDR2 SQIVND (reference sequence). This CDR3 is CASSIWGTGGGFDQPQHF. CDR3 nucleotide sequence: TGTGCCAGTAGTATTTGGGGGACAGGGGGCGGGTTTGATCAGCCCCAGCATTTT.

The CDR3 region is CATSPPGTGETEAFF. CDR3 in DNA: TGTGCCACCAGCCCCCCCGGGACAGGGGAGACTGAAGCTTTCTTT. The V and J genes are TRBV15 and TRBJ1-1; 10 nucleotides match TRBD1. This CDR3 has 15 amino acids. Germline-derived CDR1 and CDR2 are LNHNV and YYDKDF (reference sequence). The trim removed 5 bases at V and 5 bases at J, leaving 8 bases unmatched.

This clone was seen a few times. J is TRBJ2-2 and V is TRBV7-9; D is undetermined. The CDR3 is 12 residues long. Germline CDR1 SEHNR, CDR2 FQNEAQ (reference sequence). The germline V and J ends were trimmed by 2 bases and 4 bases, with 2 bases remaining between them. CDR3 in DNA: TGTGCCAGCAGCTTAAGCACCGGGGAGCTGTTTTTT. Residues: CASSLSTGELFF.

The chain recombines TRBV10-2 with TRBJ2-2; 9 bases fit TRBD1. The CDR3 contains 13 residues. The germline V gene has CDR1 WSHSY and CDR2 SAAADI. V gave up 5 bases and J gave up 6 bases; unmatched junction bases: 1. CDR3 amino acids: CASSTGGSGELFF. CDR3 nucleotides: TGCGCCAGCAGTACAGGGGGCTCCGGGGAGCTGTTTTTT.

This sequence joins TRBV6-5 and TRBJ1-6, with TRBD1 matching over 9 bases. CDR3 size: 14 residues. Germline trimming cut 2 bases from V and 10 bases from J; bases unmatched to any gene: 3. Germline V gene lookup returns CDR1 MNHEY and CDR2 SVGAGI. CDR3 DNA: TGTGCCAGCAGTTACGGGACAGGGAAATCACCCCTCCACTTT. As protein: CASSYGTGKSPLHF.

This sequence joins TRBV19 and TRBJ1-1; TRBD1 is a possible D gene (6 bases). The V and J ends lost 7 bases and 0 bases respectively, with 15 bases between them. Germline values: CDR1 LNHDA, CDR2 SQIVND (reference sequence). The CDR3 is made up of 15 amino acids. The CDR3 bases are TGTGCCAGTACCATAAGGGGGGGGTTGAACACTGAAGCTTTCTTT. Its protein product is CASTIRGGLNTEAFF.

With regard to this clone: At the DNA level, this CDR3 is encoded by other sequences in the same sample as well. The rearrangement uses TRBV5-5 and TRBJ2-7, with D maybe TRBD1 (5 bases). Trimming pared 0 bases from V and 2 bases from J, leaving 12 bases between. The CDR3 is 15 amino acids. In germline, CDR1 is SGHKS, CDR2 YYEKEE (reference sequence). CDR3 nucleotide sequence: TGTGCCAGCAGCTTGGGACAGCTGGAAGCCTACGAGCAGTACTTC. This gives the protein CASSLGQLEAYEQYF.

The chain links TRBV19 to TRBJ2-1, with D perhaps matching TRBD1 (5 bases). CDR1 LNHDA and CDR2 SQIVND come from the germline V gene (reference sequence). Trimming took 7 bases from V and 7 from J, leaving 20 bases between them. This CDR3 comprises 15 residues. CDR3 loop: CASKLSGIPGNEQFF. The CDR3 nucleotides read TGTGCCAGTAAATTATCAGGGATCCCTGGGAATGAGCAGTTCTTC.

The CDR3 here is CASSLTSVEFNEQFF. The CDR3 bases are TGCGCCAGCAGCTTGACTAGCGTTGAGTTCAATGAGCAGTTCTTC. The rearrangement links TRBV5-1 to TRBJ2-1; 7 bases match TRBD2. CDR1 and CDR2 from the germline V gene are SGHRS and YFSETQ. This CDR3 is 15 amino acids long. Germline trimming cut 1 base from V and 6 bases from J; bases unmatched to any gene: 7.

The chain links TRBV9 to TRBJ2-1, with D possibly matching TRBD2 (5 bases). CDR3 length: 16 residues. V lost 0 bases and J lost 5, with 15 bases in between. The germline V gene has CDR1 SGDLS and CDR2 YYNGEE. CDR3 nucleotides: TGTGCCAGCAGCGTAGGCCCCCTTACTAGTGACAATGAGCAGTTCTTC. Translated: CASSVGPLTSDNEQFF. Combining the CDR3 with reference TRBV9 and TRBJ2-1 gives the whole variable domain DSGVTQTPKHLITATGQRVTLRCSPRSGDLSVYWYQQSLDQGLQFLIQYYNGEERAKGNILERFSAQQFPDLHSELNLSSLELGDSALYFCASSVGPLTSDNEQFFGPGTRLTVL.

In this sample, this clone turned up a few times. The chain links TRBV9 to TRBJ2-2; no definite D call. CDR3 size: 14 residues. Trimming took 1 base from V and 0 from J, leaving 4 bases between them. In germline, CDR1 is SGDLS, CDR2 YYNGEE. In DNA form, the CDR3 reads TGTGCCAGCAGCGTAACTTCGAACACCGGGGAGCTGTTTTTT. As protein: CASSVTSNTGELFF.

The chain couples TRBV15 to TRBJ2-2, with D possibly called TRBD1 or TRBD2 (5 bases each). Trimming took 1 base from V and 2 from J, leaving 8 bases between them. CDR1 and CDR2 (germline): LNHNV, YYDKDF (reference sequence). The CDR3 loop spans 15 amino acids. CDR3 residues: CATSRAGPNTGELFF. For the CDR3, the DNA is TGTGCCACCAGCAGAGCGGGACCTAACACCGGGGAGCTGTTTTTT.

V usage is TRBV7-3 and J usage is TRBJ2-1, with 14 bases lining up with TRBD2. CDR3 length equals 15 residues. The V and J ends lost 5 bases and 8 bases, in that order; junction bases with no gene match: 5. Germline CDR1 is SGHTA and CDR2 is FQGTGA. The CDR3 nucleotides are TGTGCCAGCAGCCAAAGACTAGCGGGAGGGCATGAGCAGTTCTTC. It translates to CASSQRLAGGHEQFF.

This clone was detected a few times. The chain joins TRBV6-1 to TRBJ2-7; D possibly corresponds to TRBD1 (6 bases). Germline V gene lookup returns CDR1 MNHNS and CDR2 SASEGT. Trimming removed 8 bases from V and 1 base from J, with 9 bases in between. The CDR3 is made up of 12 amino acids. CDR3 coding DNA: TGTGCCAGCGACGGACAGTCCTACGAGCAGTACTTC. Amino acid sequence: CASDGQSYEQYF.

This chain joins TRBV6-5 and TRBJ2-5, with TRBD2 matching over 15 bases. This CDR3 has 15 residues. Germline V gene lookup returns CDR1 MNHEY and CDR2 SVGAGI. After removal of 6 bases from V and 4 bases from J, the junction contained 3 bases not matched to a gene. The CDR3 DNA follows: TGTGCCAGCAGAGTGGGACTAGCGGGAGGAGAGACCCAGTACTTC. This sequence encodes CASRVGLAGGETQYF.

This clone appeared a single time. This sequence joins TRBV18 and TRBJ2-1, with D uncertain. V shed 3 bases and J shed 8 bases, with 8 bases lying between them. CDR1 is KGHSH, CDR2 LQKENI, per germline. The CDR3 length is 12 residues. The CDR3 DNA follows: TGTGCCAGCTCACCTTTCCGGGATGAGCAGTTCTTC. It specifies CASSPFRDEQFF. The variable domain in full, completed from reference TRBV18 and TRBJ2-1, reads NAGVMQNPRHLVRRRGQEARLRCSPMKGHSHVYWYRQLPEEGLKFMVYLQKENIIDESGMPKERFSAEFPKEGPSILRIQQVVRGDSAAYFCASSPFRDEQFFGPGTRLTVL.

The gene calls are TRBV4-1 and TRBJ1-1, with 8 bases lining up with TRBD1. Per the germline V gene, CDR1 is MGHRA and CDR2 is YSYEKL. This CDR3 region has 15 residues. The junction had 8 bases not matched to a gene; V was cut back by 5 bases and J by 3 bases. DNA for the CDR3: TGCGCCAGCAGCTTCCGGGACAGGTTGGACACTGAAGCTTTCTTT. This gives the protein CASSFRDRLDTEAFF.

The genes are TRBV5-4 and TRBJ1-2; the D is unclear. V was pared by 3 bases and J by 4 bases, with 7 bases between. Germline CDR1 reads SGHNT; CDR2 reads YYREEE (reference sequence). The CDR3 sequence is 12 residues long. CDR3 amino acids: CASSSGSYGYTF. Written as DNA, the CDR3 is TGTGCCAGCAGCTCAGGATCCTATGGCTACACCTTC.

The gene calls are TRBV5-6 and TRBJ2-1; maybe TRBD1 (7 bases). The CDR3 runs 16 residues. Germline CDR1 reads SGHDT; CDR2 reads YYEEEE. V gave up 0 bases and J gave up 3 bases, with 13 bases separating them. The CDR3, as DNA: TGTGCCAGCAGCTTGGAAGGGCAGGGGGGCTACAATGAGCAGTTCTTC. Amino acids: CASSLEGQGGYNEQFF.

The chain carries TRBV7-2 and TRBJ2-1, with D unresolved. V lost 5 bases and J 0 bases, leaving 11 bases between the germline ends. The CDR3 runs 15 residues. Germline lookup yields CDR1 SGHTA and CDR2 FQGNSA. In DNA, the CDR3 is TGTGCCAGCAGCCTATCACGGAGCTCCTACAATGAGCAGTTCTTC. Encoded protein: CASSLSRSSYNEQFF.

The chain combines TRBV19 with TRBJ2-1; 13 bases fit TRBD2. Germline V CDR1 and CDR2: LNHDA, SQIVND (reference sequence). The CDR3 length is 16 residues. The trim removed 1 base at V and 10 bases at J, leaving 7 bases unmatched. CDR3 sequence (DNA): TGTGCCAGTAGTATAGTTCGTACGGGACTAGCGGGGGAGCAGTTCTTC. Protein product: CASSIVRTGLAGEQFF.